What follows are 20 T cell receptor beta chains derived from one specimen sequenced in a study of preoperative IRX-2 immunotherapy in early breast cancer. The repertoire was sequenced with immunoSEQ multiplex PCR; TCRdb's copy has only in-frame clones and lacks some. The table lists 1,500 or so clones, less than 70% of them singletons. The sample's treatment: preoperative locoregional IRX-2 cytokine immunotherapy. Sequenced material: tumor tissue, taken before IRX-2 immunotherapy. These receptors were collected from a human donor with breast cancer.

The chain is built from TRBV10-2 and TRBJ2-1; D might be TRBD1 (6 bases). With 6 bases removed from V and 0 bases from J, the gap between germline ends came to 12 bases. Germline V gives CDR1 WSHSY, CDR2 SAAADI. The CDR3 consists of 15 residues. The CDR3 bases are TGCGCCAGCAGCGGACAGCCACCCTCCTACAATGAGCAGTTCTTC. This codes for CASSGQPPSYNEQFF.

CDR3 loop: CASSPTGPLNNEQFF. CDR3 nucleotide sequence: TGTGCCAGCTCACCTACAGGGCCCCTGAACAATGAGCAGTTCTTC. The chain uses TRBV18 and TRBJ2-1; perhaps TRBD1 as D (6 bases). Trimming stripped 3 bases from V and 5 bases from J, with 14 bases between. The CDR3 runs to 15 residues. Germline V gene sequence: CDR1 KGHSH, CDR2 LQKENI.

V and J are TRBV11-3 and TRBJ1-2; no firm D call. The V gene lost 0 bases and the J gene lost 4 bases, with 18 bases spanning the gap. This CDR3 has 17 residues. Germline V gene sequence: CDR1 SGHNT, CDR2 YENEEA. The chain's CDR3 is CASSLDVDFTIIYGYTF. In DNA form, the CDR3 reads TGTGCCAGCAGCTTAGATGTGGACTTTACCATTATCTATGGCTACACCTTC. Full variable domain (rest looked up from reference TRBV11-3 and TRBJ1-2): EAGVVQSPRYKIIEKKQPVAFWCNPISGHNTLYWYLQNLGQGPELLIRYENEEAVDDSQLPKDRFSAERLKGVDSTLKIQPAELGDSAVYLCASSLDVDFTIIYGYTFGSGTRLTVV.

V usage is TRBV5-1 and J usage is TRBJ1-4; no firm D call. Trimming pared 1 base from V and 8 bases from J, leaving 15 bases between. This CDR3 is 15 amino acids long. Germline V gene sequence: CDR1 SGHRS, CDR2 YFSETQ. The DNA of the CDR3 is TGCGCCAGCAGCTTGACGTCCACGGTGCGCGAAAAACTGTTTTTT. It codes for CASSLTSTVREKLFF.

The V gene is TRBV7-5, the J gene TRBJ1-1. TRBV7-5 is a recognized pseudogene. There are 15 residues in the CDR3. CDR3 in amino acids: CASSLDPGVNTEAFF. The CDR3 DNA reads as TGTGCCAGCAGCTTAGATCCGGGGGTGAACACTGAAGCTTTCTTT.

The V and J genes are TRBV19 and TRBJ1-6; 7 bases line up with TRBD1. The CDR3 is 18 residues long. V dropped 7 bases and J dropped 0; count of bases not matched to a gene: 12. From germline, CDR1 is LNHDA and CDR2 SQIVND (reference sequence). The CDR3 region has the DNA TGTGCCAGTAAACCCGGGACAGCCCAGAGCTCCTATAATTCACCCCTCCACTTT. Translated, it gives CASKPGTAQSSYNSPLHF. The full variable domain, rest sourced from reference TRBV19 and TRBJ1-6, is DGGITQSPKYLFRKEGQNVTLSCEQNLNHDAMYWYRQDPGQGLRLIYYSQIVNDFQKGDIAEGYSVSREKKESFPLTVTSAQKNPTAFYLCASKPGTAQSSYNSPLHFGNGTRLTVT.

The genes are TRBV19 and TRBJ1-5; D call uncertain. The CDR3 spans 15 residues. V lost 3 bases and J lost 2, with 11 bases in between. CDR1 is LNHDA, CDR2 SQIVND, per germline (reference sequence). The CDR3 DNA reads TGTGCCAGTAGTATTGGGTTGGGCGGCAATCAGCCCCAGCATTTT. It yields the protein CASSIGLGGNQPQHF.

A single count supports this clone. This chain uses TRBV11-3 with TRBJ2-1, with 11 nucleotides matching TRBD2. The CDR3 consists of 15 residues. The germline V gene has CDR1 SGHNT and CDR2 YENEEA. With V trimmed by 3 bases and J by 5 bases, 3 bases remained unmatched. CDR3 nucleotides: TGTGCCAGCAGCTTCCTAGCGGGGGGCCACAATGAGCAGTTCTTC. As protein: CASSFLAGGHNEQFF. The full variable domain, rest sourced from reference TRBV11-3 and TRBJ2-1, is EAGVVQSPRYKIIEKKQPVAFWCNPISGHNTLYWYLQNLGQGPELLIRYENEEAVDDSQLPKDRFSAERLKGVDSTLKIQPAELGDSAVYLCASSFLAGGHNEQFFGPGTRLTVL.

CDR3 region: CASSSRDREGEQYF. The CDR3 nucleotides are TGTGCCAGCTCATCCCGGGACAGGGAGGGCGAGCAGTACTTC. This chain connects TRBV18 to TRBJ2-7, with 9 bases aligning to TRBD1. The CDR3 is 14 amino acids. J lost 6 bases, V lost 5 bases, and 8 bases had no gene match. Germline V lookup: CDR1 KGHSH, CDR2 LQKENI.

The chain employs TRBV19 and TRBJ1-6, with D tentatively TRBD1 (6 bases). The germline V and J ends were trimmed by 4 bases and 6 bases, with 25 bases remaining between them. The germline gives CDR1 LNHDA, CDR2 SQIVND (reference sequence). The CDR3 runs 19 residues. Written as DNA, the CDR3 is TGTGCCAGTAGTACCGTTGGGCGCAGGGGACCGAGTGGTAATTCACCCCTCCACTTT. Protein product: CASSTVGRRGPSGNSPLHF. Full variable domain (outside the CDR3, taken from reference TRBV19 and TRBJ1-6): DGGITQSPKYLFRKEGQNVTLSCEQNLNHDAMYWYRQDPGQGLRLIYYSQIVNDFQKGDIAEGYSVSREKKESFPLTVTSAQKNPTAFYLCASSTVGRRGPSGNSPLHFGNGTRLTVT.

This clone was observed a few times. This chain joins TRBV6-8 and TRBJ2-2; either TRBD1 or TRBD2 may fit D (5 bases each). Germline CDR1 and CDR2: MNHGY and SAAAGT. Trimming shortened V by 6 bases and J by 9 bases, and 14 bases separated the two germline ends. This CDR3 is 13 amino acids long. CDR3 loop: CASSSGGPRELFF. CDR3 sequence (DNA): TGTGCCAGCAGCAGTGGGGGACCCAGGGAGCTGTTTTTT.

CDR3 amino acids: CASSLAGTGGGTGELFF. The CDR3 DNA reads as TGCGCCAGCAGCTTGGCCGGGACAGGGGGCGGCACCGGGGAGCTGTTTTTT. The chain uses TRBV5-1 and TRBJ2-2; TRBD1 aligns across 12 bases. Trimming removed 0 bases from V and 4 bases from J; junction bases left unmatched: 4. The germline V gene has CDR1 SGHRS and CDR2 YFSETQ. The CDR3 has 17 residues.

V gene TRBV18 combines with J gene TRBJ1-1; 9 bases map to TRBD1. Germline trimming cut 2 bases from V and 5 bases from J; bases unmatched to any gene: 9. The CDR3 covers 16 residues. Per germline, CDR1 KGHSH and CDR2 LQKENI. The CDR3 bases are TGTGCCAGCTCACCATTTCCCGGGACAGGGAATACTGAAGCTTTCTTT. Protein sequence: CASSPFPGTGNTEAFF.

J is TRBJ2-6 and V is TRBV30; D is uncertain. CDR1 and CDR2 from the germline V gene are GTSNPN and SVGIG (reference sequence). The CDR3 extends over 14 amino acids. V was clipped by 1 base and J by 1 base, with 5 bases between them. In nucleotides, the CDR3 is TGTGCCTGGAGTGAAACGTCTGGGGCCAACGTCCTGACTTTC. As protein: CAWSETSGANVLTF.

In this sample, this clone turned up a few times. This chain joins TRBV19 and TRBJ1-4, with D possibly TRBD1 on 5 matching bases. Per the germline V gene, CDR1 is LNHDA and CDR2 is SQIVND (reference sequence). This CDR3 has 17 amino acids. V was clipped by 3 bases and J by 7 bases, with 21 bases between them. CDR3: CASSIAVNRRLGEKLFF. The DNA for the CDR3 is TGTGCCAGTAGTATCGCTGTCAACAGGCGACTGGGTGAAAAACTGTTTTTT.

The chain recombines TRBV29-1 with TRBJ2-7; D may be TRBD1 or TRBD2 (5 bases each). Germline lookup yields CDR1 SQVTM and CDR2 ANQGSEA. V shed 5 bases and J shed 1 base, with 9 bases lying between them. The CDR3 is made up of 12 amino acids. The CDR3 loop is CSVWDPSYEQYF. The CDR3 bases are TGCAGCGTTTGGGACCCATCCTACGAGCAGTACTTC.

Only one count was recorded for this clone. The chain employs TRBV28 and TRBJ2-7; D remains ambiguous. CDR3 length: 14 residues. Germline V lookup: CDR1 MDHEN, CDR2 SYDVKM. With 0 bases removed from V and 6 bases from J, the gap between germline ends came to 12 bases. The CDR3 coding sequence is TGTGCCAGCAGTTTATGGGGTTCGGCTGGCGAGCAGTACGTC. It specifies CASSLWGSAGEQYV.

The gene calls are TRBV11-3 and TRBJ1-1; TRBD1 is a possible D gene (6 bases). CDR1 and CDR2 from the germline V gene are SGHNT and YENEEA. This CDR3 region has 15 residues. Trimming cost V 5 bases and J 1 base, with 14 bases left between them. This CDR3 is CASSPPQGPNTEAFF. CDR3 nucleotides: TGTGCCAGCAGCCCACCGCAGGGGCCGAACACTGAAGCTTTCTTT.

This sequence joins TRBV11-3 and TRBJ2-2, with D tentatively TRBD1 (7 bases). Germline V gene data show CDR1 as SGHNT and CDR2 as YENEEA. V was cut by 4 bases and J by 2 bases, with 17 bases left in between. The CDR3 is 17 amino acids. Written as DNA, the CDR3 is TGTGCCAGCAGCTCCAGGGGGGTAGGGAGCAACACCGGGGAGCTGTTTTTT. Protein sequence: CASSSRGVGSNTGELFF. Filled out from reference TRBV11-3 and TRBJ2-2, the complete variable domain reads EAGVVQSPRYKIIEKKQPVAFWCNPISGHNTLYWYLQNLGQGPELLIRYENEEAVDDSQLPKDRFSAERLKGVDSTLKIQPAELGDSAVYLCASSSRGVGSNTGELFFGEGSRLTVL.

V is TRBV6-8 and J is TRBJ1-4; 9 bases are a match to TRBD1. Germline V gene data show CDR1 as MNHGY and CDR2 as SAAAGT. V was pared by 10 bases and J by 2 bases, with 5 bases of the junction left unmatched. CDR3 length: 14 residues. The CDR3 sequence is CAIRGTGTNEKLFF. Here the CDR3 DNA reads TGTGCCATCAGGGGGACAGGGACTAATGAAAAACTGTTTTTT.